This T cell receptor (beta chain) was obtained from a study of blood T cells in healthy people across ages. V was pared by 0 bases and J by 0 bases, with 11 bases between. From germline, CDR1 is SGDLS and CDR2 YYNGEE. The CDR3 has 16 residues. PCR was performed a second time for roughly 7 to 11 cycles using a sample-barcoded 5' primer and a J-beta primer mix. From the 5' RACE reads, TCRdb called clonotypes with MiXCR, one entry per CDR3 protein. Of over 950,000 distinct CDR3 sequences listed, roughly two fifths are singletons. This clonotype was observed a handful of times. The rearrangement joins TRBV9 to TRBJ2-3; tentatively, D is TRBD1 (5 bases). This clonotype was obtained from a young man in good health. The material sequenced was blood. CDR3 nucleotide sequence: TGTGCCAGCAGCGTAGGAGACAGCCCTAGCACAGATACGCAGTATTTT. Protein sequence: CASSVGDSPSTDTQYF.